These 28 T cell receptor beta chains were sequenced from one sample in a study of blood T cell repertoires in COVID-19. Measured with immunoSEQ multiplex PCR; TCRdb has only the in-frame clones, and not every one. Altogether roughly 100,000 clones are present, around 90% being singletons, with the ten largest covering 7.5% to 10%. The sequenced material came from peripheral blood. These receptors were collected from a woman in her 70s with acute or convalescent COVID-19.

The chain is built from TRBV2 and TRBJ1-2; D unresolved. Germline CDR1 SNHLY, CDR2 FYNNEI. The CDR3 extends over 13 amino acids. The germline V and J ends were trimmed by 6 bases and 2 bases, with 10 bases remaining between them. The CDR3 region has the DNA TGTGCCAGCAGCGGCGGCGGAAACTATGGCTACACCTTC. Translated, it gives CASSGGGNYGYTF.

CDR3 sequence (DNA): TGTGCCAGCAGCACCGGACACACAGATACGCAGTATTTT. It is translated as CASSTGHTDTQYF. The chain joins TRBV5-6 to TRBJ2-3, with D possibly TRBD1 on 5 matching bases. The germline gives CDR1 SGHDT, CDR2 YYEEEE. The CDR3 contains 13 residues. Trimming cost V 4 bases and J 2 bases, with 8 bases left between them.

The CDR3 loop is CASSVEPWGEKETQYF. DNA of the CDR3: TGTGCCAGCAGCGTAGAGCCTTGGGGGGAGAAAGAGACCCAGTACTTC. The chain combines TRBV9 with TRBJ2-5; D is possibly TRBD2 (6 bases). Germline V CDR1 and CDR2: SGDLS, YYNGEE. The V and J ends lost 0 bases and 3 bases respectively, with 15 bases between them. This CDR3 has 16 residues.

The sample holds a few counts of this clone. The rearrangement uses TRBV6-5 and TRBJ1-2, with D unclear. V gave up 0 bases and J gave up 3 bases, with 8 bases separating them. This CDR3 region has 14 residues. Germline CDR1 reads MNHEY; CDR2 reads SVGAGI. In DNA form, the CDR3 reads TGTGCCAGCAGTTACTCACCCACAGACTATGGCTACACCTTC. Translated: CASSYSPTDYGYTF.

The V call is TRBV28, the J call TRBJ2-5, with D possibly being TRBD2 (5 bases). Trimming shortened V by 6 bases and J by 0 bases, and 20 bases separated the two germline ends. CDR3 size: 17 residues. Per the germline V gene, CDR1 is MDHEN and CDR2 is SYDVKM. CDR3 DNA sequence: TGTGCCAGCAGGTCACCTAGGAGGTTGGGATACCAAGAGACCCAGTACTTC. It codes for CASRSPRRLGYQETQYF.

The chain carries TRBV24-1 and TRBJ2-5; the match to TRBD2 covers 12 bases. V shed 4 bases and J 5 bases; nucleotides not matched to a gene: 7. The CDR3 is made up of 16 amino acids. Germline values: CDR1 KGHDR, CDR2 SFDVKD. As DNA, the CDR3 is TGTGCCACCAGTGAGGCTAGCGGGGGGGCCTGGGAGACCCAGTACTTC. Its translation is CATSEASGGAWETQYF.

The V gene is TRBV3-1 (or the pseudogene TRBV3-2), the J gene TRBJ2-7; a weak D match, TRBD1 (5 bases). Trimming took 5 bases from V and 4 from J, leaving 12 bases between them. The CDR3 is made up of 13 amino acids. Germline V gene data show CDR1 as LGHDT and CDR2 as YNNKEL (reference sequence). The CDR3 is CASSARAGYEQYF. In nucleotides, the CDR3 is TGTGCCAGCAGCGCCCGGGCAGGGTACGAGCAGTACTTC.

The chain carries TRBV5-1 and TRBJ1-4, with TRBD1 as a possible D gene (6 bases). Between the trimmed V and J ends, which lost 4 bases and 7 bases, there was a span of 17 bases. The CDR3 covers 15 residues. Looked up from germline, CDR1 is SGHRS and CDR2 is YFSETQ. CDR3 residues: CASSLLGDMVEKLFF. The CDR3 DNA is TGCGCCAGCAGCCTGCTAGGGGACATGGTTGAAAAACTGTTTTTT.

The genes are TRBV27 and TRBJ2-1, with a weak D call TRBD2 (5 bases). The V end lost 8 bases, the J end lost 5 bases, and 13 bases lay between the germline ends. The germline V gene has CDR1 MNHEY and CDR2 SMNVEV (reference sequence). CDR3 length equals 13 residues. The CDR3 is CASGSGLNNEQFF. In DNA form, the CDR3 reads TGTGCCAGCGGAAGCGGACTCAACAATGAGCAGTTCTTC.

The V and J genes are TRBV5-4 and TRBJ1-4; no definite D call. The CDR3 length is 15 residues. Germline V gene lookup returns CDR1 SGHNT and CDR2 YYREEE (reference sequence). Deletions cut 0 bases from V and 5 bases from J, with 11 bases between. CDR3 DNA: TGTGCCAGCAGCTTGGCCACAACGCAAAATGAAAAACTGTTTTTT. This encodes CASSLATTQNEKLFF.

The gene calls are TRBV24-1 and TRBJ1-2, with 9 positions matching TRBD1. J lost 5 bases, V lost 4 bases, and 4 bases had no gene match. CDR1 and CDR2 (germline): KGHDR, SFDVKD. The CDR3 has 14 amino acids. DNA of the CDR3: TGTGCCACCAGTGACGGGACAGGGCTATATGGCTACACCTTC. Translating it yields CATSDGTGLYGYTF.

The V and J genes are TRBV7-9 and TRBJ1-2; 10 bases are shared with TRBD1. The CDR3 runs to 14 residues. Germline CDR1 is SEHNR and CDR2 is FQNEAQ (reference sequence). The V gene end was trimmed by 5 bases and the J gene end by 6 bases; junction bases not matched to a gene: 6. CDR3 region: CASSRRQGADGYTF. The CDR3 bases are TGTGCCAGCAGCCGTAGACAGGGGGCGGATGGCTACACCTTC.

This chain connects TRBV4-1 to TRBJ1-3; TRBD1 matches at 7 bases. This CDR3 is built from 18 residues. CDR1 is MGHRA, CDR2 YSYEKL, per germline. The J segment lost 0 bases and the V segment lost 2 bases, leaving 10 bases of the junction unmatched. The CDR3 sequence: CASSQLGQRGHSGNTIYF. As DNA, the CDR3 is TGCGCCAGCAGCCAACTGGGACAGCGTGGCCACTCTGGAAACACCATATATTTT.

The V gene is TRBV29-1, the J gene TRBJ2-4; TRBD1 is a possible D gene (6 bases). CDR1 and CDR2 from the germline V gene are SQVTM and ANQGSEA. The CDR3 runs 12 residues. The V end was cut by 6 bases, the J end by 8 bases, with 14 bases between. CDR3 nucleotide sequence: TGCAGCGTAGCCCAGGGGAGTGACATTCAGTACTTC. It specifies CSVAQGSDIQYF.

The chain recombines TRBV29-1 with TRBJ1-3, with 7 bases identical to TRBD1. CDR1 and CDR2 (germline): SQVTM, ANQGSEA. The CDR3 is 13 residues long. The V segment lost 6 bases and the J segment 3 bases; nucleotides outside the gene matches: 5. CDR3 region: CSVLTGFGNTIYF. As DNA, the CDR3 is TGCAGCGTGCTGACAGGGTTTGGAAACACCATATATTTT.

J is TRBJ1-5 and V is TRBV27; 8 positions match TRBD1. Per germline, CDR1 MNHEY and CDR2 SMNVEV (reference sequence). Trimming removed 5 bases from V and 2 bases from J; junction bases left unmatched: 8. This CDR3 has 16 amino acids. The chain's CDR3 is CASSTRQGSGNQPQHF. The CDR3 DNA is TGTGCCAGCAGTACTAGACAGGGGTCCGGCAATCAGCCCCAGCATTTT.

V and J are TRBV7-9 and TRBJ2-5; TRBD2 matches 11 bases. V lost 5 bases and J lost 6; bases outside the gene matches: 5. Per the germline V gene, CDR1 is SEHNR and CDR2 is FQNEAQ (reference sequence). The CDR3 contains 14 residues. DNA for the CDR3: TGTGCCAGCAGCACTAGCGGGAGTTGGCAGACCCAGTACTTC. Amino acids: CASSTSGSWQTQYF.

The V call is TRBV6-5, the J call TRBJ1-5, with D perhaps TRBD1 (5 bases). V was clipped by 4 bases and J by 5 bases, with 12 bases between them. The CDR3 is 14 amino acids. Germline assignment: CDR1 MNHEY and CDR2 SVGAGI. CDR3 DNA: TGTGCCAGCAGTTCGGGGGGTGCACATCAGCCCCAGCATTTT. Its protein product is CASSSGGAHQPQHF.

This rearrangement joins TRBV5-1 to TRBJ2-3, with D possibly being TRBD2 (5 bases). This CDR3 has 15 amino acids. CDR1 is SGHRS and CDR2 is YFSETQ in the germline V gene. Trimming took off 0 bases at V and 3 bases at J, with 11 bases between the two ends. The CDR3 loop is CASSLAVGVTDTQYF. CDR3 DNA: TGCGCCAGCAGCTTGGCGGTGGGAGTTACAGATACGCAGTATTTT.

This clone was seen just once. This sequence joins TRBV6-6 and TRBJ2-7; possible D gene TRBD1, 5 bases. Germline V lookup: CDR1 MNHNY, CDR2 SVGAGI (reference sequence). Trimming shortened V by 4 bases and J by 0 bases, and 10 bases separated the two germline ends. This CDR3 is 14 amino acids long. CDR3 in amino acids: CASSLTDSSYEQYF. CDR3 in DNA: TGTGCCAGCAGTTTAACCGACAGCTCCTACGAGCAGTACTTC.

The chain carries TRBV6-5 and TRBJ1-5; no clear D gene. The CDR3 has 14 amino acids. Germline V lookup: CDR1 MNHEY, CDR2 SVGAGI. Trimming stripped 8 bases from V and 5 bases from J, with 16 bases between. CDR3 DNA: TGTGCCAGCTCCACGTGGACTACCGATCAGCCCCAGCATTTT. As protein: CASSTWTTDQPQHF.

The chain uses TRBV5-5 and TRBJ1-2; tentatively, D is TRBD1 (6 bases). This CDR3 is 14 amino acids long. From germline, CDR1 is SGHKS and CDR2 YYEKEE (reference sequence). V lost 4 bases to trimming and J lost 0 bases, with 10 bases between them. The CDR3 region has the DNA TGTGCCAGCAGCCTACAGGGAGCTAACTATGGCTACACCTTC. This translates into CASSLQGANYGYTF. The variable domain in full, completed from reference TRBV5-5 and TRBJ1-2, reads DAGVTQSPTHLIKTRGQQVTLRCSPISGHKSVSWYQQVLGQGPQFIFQYYEKEERGRGNFPDRFSARQFPNYSSELNVNALLLGDSALYLCASSLQGANYGYTFGSGTRLTVV.

CDR3: CASSFRGSGANVLTF. The CDR3 region has the DNA TGTGCCAGCAGCTTCCGGGGCTCTGGGGCCAACGTCCTGACTTTC. This chain connects TRBV5-4 to TRBJ2-6; TRBD2 is a possible D gene (5 bases). This CDR3 comprises 15 residues. With 2 bases removed from V and 0 bases from J, the gap between germline ends came to 6 bases. Germline V gives CDR1 SGHNT, CDR2 YYREEE (reference sequence).

The V gene is TRBV7-8, the J gene TRBJ2-2; 7 bases are a match to TRBD1. Germline V gene sequence: CDR1 SGHVS, CDR2 FQNEAQ. This CDR3 region has 17 residues. Trimming took 2 bases from V and 2 from J; bases not matched to a gene: 8. CDR3 bases: TGTGCCAGCAGCTTACTAGTGGCAGGGGGTAACACCGGGGAGCTGTTTTTT. Translation gives CASSLLVAGGNTGELFF.

This clone was counted a single time. V usage is TRBV18 and J usage is TRBJ1-1, with 12 nucleotides matching TRBD1. This CDR3 spans 18 amino acids. Germline V gene lookup returns CDR1 KGHSH and CDR2 LQKENI. With V trimmed by 2 bases and J by 4 bases, 11 bases remained unmatched. CDR3 in DNA: TGTGCCAGCTCACCAAAAGGAGGGACAGGGGGCTGGGGCACTGAAGCTTTCTTT. This translates into CASSPKGGTGGWGTEAFF.

The V and J genes are TRBV27 and TRBJ1-5, with 7 bases that match TRBD1. The V gene end was trimmed by 5 bases and the J gene end by 4 bases; junction bases not matched to a gene: 5. Germline CDR1 reads MNHEY; CDR2 reads SMNVEV (reference sequence). CDR3 length: 14 amino acids. DNA for the CDR3: TGTGCCAGCAGTCACGGGACAGCTAATCAGCCCCAGCATTTT. Encoded protein: CASSHGTANQPQHF.

This clone was counted once. CDR3 in amino acids: CASRGLTSEQYF. The CDR3 coding sequence is TGTGCCAGCAGGGGACTGACGAGCGAGCAGTACTTC. V gene TRBV2 combines with J gene TRBJ2-7; a weak D match, TRBD2 (6 bases). The germline V gene has CDR1 SNHLY and CDR2 FYNNEI. Between the trimmed V and J ends, which lost 6 bases and 6 bases, there was a span of 12 bases. This CDR3 spans 12 amino acids.

In DNA, the CDR3 is TGCGCCAGCAGCCTCCGGGCCACACCGGGACTAGCGGTGGGGGAGACCCAGTACTTC. Its translation is CASSLRATPGLAVGETQYF. V is TRBV4-1 and J is TRBJ2-5, with 11 bases matching TRBD2. The CDR3 covers 19 residues. Trimming took 4 bases from V and 5 from J; bases not matched to a gene: 18. CDR1 and CDR2 (germline): MGHRA, YSYEKL.